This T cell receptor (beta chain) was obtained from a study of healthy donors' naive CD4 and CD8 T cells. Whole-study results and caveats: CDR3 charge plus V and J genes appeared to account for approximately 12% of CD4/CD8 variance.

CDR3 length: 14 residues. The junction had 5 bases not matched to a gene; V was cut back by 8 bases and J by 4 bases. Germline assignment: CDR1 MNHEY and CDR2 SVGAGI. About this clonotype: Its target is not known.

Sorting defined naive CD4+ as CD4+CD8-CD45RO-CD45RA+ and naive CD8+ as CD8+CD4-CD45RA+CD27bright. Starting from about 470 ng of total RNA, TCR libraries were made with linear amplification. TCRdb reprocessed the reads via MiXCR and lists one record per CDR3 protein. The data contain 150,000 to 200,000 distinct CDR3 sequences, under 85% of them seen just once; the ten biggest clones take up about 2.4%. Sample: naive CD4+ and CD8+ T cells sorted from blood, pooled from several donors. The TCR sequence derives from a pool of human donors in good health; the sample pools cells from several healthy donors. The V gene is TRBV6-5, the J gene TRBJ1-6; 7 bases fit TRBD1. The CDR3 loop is CASCPGQYNSPLHF. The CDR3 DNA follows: TGTGCCAGCTGCCCGGGACAGTATAATTCACCCCTCCACTTT.